These 28 T cell receptor beta chains share one sample of origin, sequenced in a study of blood T cell repertoires in COVID-19. The table came from immunoSEQ multiplex PCR; TCRdb's copy has only in-frame clones and leaves some out. The table lists 45,000 or so clones, about 87% of them singletons. The sequenced sample was peripheral blood. Receptors were obtained from a man aged 35-49 years with COVID-19, enrolled during active disease.

The chain links TRBV27 to TRBJ1-5; a weak D match, TRBD1 (5 bases). V gave up 5 bases and J gave up 6 bases, with 14 bases separating them. The CDR3 totals 14 residues. Germline V gives CDR1 MNHEY, CDR2 SMNVEV (reference sequence). In DNA form, the CDR3 reads TGTGCCAGCAGTCTCCATGGGGCCGCTCAGCCCCAGCATTTT. Translation: CASSLHGAAQPQHF.

This clone was seen a handful of times. This chain links TRBV5-4 with TRBJ2-2; a weak D match, TRBD2 (5 bases). With 4 bases removed from V and 1 base from J, the gap between germline ends came to 14 bases. CDR1 is SGHNT and CDR2 is YYREEE in the germline V gene (reference sequence). The CDR3 is 16 amino acids. As DNA, the CDR3 is TGTGCCAGCAGCCTGTTAAGCGGAAAGAACACCGGGGAGCTGTTTTTT. It yields the protein CASSLLSGKNTGELFF.

The rearrangement joins TRBV29-1 to TRBJ2-5, with 8 nucleotides matching TRBD1. Germline CDR1 and CDR2: SQVTM and ANQGSEA. The J segment lost 5 bases and the V segment lost 5 bases, leaving 13 bases of the junction unmatched. The CDR3 consists of 15 residues. CDR3 DNA: TGCAGCGTTTATAGGACAGGGCTCAAGGGGGAGACCCAGTACTTC. Its translation is CSVYRTGLKGETQYF. The full variable domain, its missing parts supplied by reference TRBV29-1 and TRBJ2-5, is SAVISQKPSRDICQRGTSLTIQCQVDSQVTMMFWYRQQPGQSLTLIATANQGSEATYESGFVIDKFPISRPNLTFSTLTVSNMSPEDSSIYLCSVYRTGLKGETQYFGPGTRLLVL.

In DNA, the CDR3 is TGTGCCATCACCCGGGACAGGGAGACCTATGGCTACACCTTC. It translates to CAITRDRETYGYTF. The V call is TRBV10-3, the J call TRBJ1-2; 9 nucleotides align to TRBD1. V lost 7 bases to trimming and J lost 4 bases; unmatched junction nucleotides: 7. The length of the CDR3 is 14 residues. Germline V gives CDR1 ENHRY, CDR2 SYGVKD.

This sequence joins TRBV7-9 and TRBJ1-1; D gene uncertain. This CDR3 is 12 amino acids long. Germline-derived CDR1 and CDR2 are SEHNR and FQNEAQ (reference sequence). V was trimmed by 8 bases and J by 5 bases, leaving 12 bases between them. As DNA, the CDR3 is TGTGCCAGCTCCCGGGGTAATACTGAAGCTTTCTTT. This sequence encodes CASSRGNTEAFF.

This clone is judged medium-sized. The chain uses TRBV5-4 and TRBJ2-7; D possibly corresponds to TRBD1 (6 bases). The CDR3 loop spans 15 amino acids. V dropped 4 bases and J dropped 6 bases, with 20 bases sitting between them. CDR1 is SGHNT, CDR2 YYREEE, per germline (reference sequence). CDR3 protein: CASSQHRDTFVEQYF. Written as DNA, the CDR3 is TGTGCCAGCAGCCAACATAGGGACACATTCGTCGAGCAGTACTTC.

The chain has TRBV2 and TRBJ1-4; TRBD1 might be the D (5 bases). Trimming left V 11 bases short and J 3 bases short, with 13 bases between. The CDR3 consists of 13 residues. Germline V lookup: CDR1 SNHLY, CDR2 FYNNEI. CDR3 sequence (DNA): TGTGCCGGACATCAGGGTGCTAATGAAAAACTGTTTTTT. Encoded protein: CAGHQGANEKLFF.

This clone was counted only a few times. The chain has TRBV19 and TRBJ1-2, with a tentative D call TRBD1 (5 bases). CDR1 and CDR2 (germline): LNHDA, SQIVND (reference sequence). V was trimmed by 3 bases and J by 8 bases, leaving 19 bases between them. The CDR3 loop spans 15 amino acids. The CDR3 spells CASSIPARQPRGYTF. CDR3 nucleotides: TGTGCCAGTAGTATTCCGGCCCGACAGCCCAGAGGCTACACCTTC.

The V gene is TRBV4-1, the J gene TRBJ1-1, with D hard to call. The CDR3 length is 15 residues. The germline CDR1 and CDR2 sequences are MGHRA and YSYEKL. Trimming cost V 0 bases and J 1 base, with 9 bases left between them. The CDR3 here is CASSQDRRGNTEAFF. The CDR3 nucleotides read TGCGCCAGCAGCCAAGATCGCCGGGGGAACACTGAAGCTTTCTTT.

This clone was counted once. This chain connects TRBV7-9 to TRBJ1-6, with 8 nucleotides matching TRBD1. J lost 10 bases, V lost 4 bases, and 6 bases had no gene match. The CDR3 runs to 14 residues. Germline CDR1 is SEHNR and CDR2 is FQNEAQ (reference sequence). The CDR3 DNA reads as TGTGCCAGCAGCTCGGACAGGGAAATGTCACCCCTCCACTTT. It specifies CASSSDREMSPLHF.

V and J are TRBV6-4 and TRBJ1-1; D not certain. This CDR3 has 13 amino acids. Trimming left V 6 bases short and J 6 bases short, with 14 bases between. Germline loops: CDR1 MRHNA, CDR2 SNTAGT. CDR3 nucleotides: TGTGCCAGCAGGCCCCAAATCGGTTCTGAAGCTTTCTTT. Translated, it gives CASRPQIGSEAFF.

The V and J genes are TRBV11-3 and TRBJ1-1, with D possibly matching TRBD1 (5 bases). CDR1 is SGHNT and CDR2 is YENEEA in the germline V gene. Trimming removed 1 base at V and 2 bases at J, with 11 bases between. CDR3 length: 15 residues. This CDR3 reads CASSLGGQGNTEAFF. The CDR3 coding sequence is TGTGCCAGCAGCTTAGGTGGGCAGGGAAACACTGAAGCTTTCTTT.

The rearrangement joins TRBV11-3 to TRBJ2-3, with D possibly being TRBD1 (6 bases). V shed 1 base and J shed 5 bases, with 19 bases lying between them. The length of the CDR3 is 17 residues. CDR1 is SGHNT, CDR2 YENEEA, per germline. CDR3 DNA sequence: TGTGCCAGCAGCTTAGTGTTGACGGACAGTCTTCTAGATACGCAGTATTTT. Protein sequence: CASSLVLTDSLLDTQYF.

The genes are TRBV7-9 and TRBJ1-3; no clear D gene. The V and J ends lost 2 bases and 0 bases respectively, with 11 bases between them. Germline V CDR1 and CDR2: SEHNR, FQNEAQ (reference sequence). This CDR3 comprises 16 residues. CDR3 nucleotides: TGTGCCAGCAGCTTATGGGCGCTCAGCTCTGGAAACACCATATATTTT. This translates into CASSLWALSSGNTIYF.

The V call is TRBV12-3 or TRBV12-4, the J call TRBJ1-4, with unresolved D. This CDR3 is 13 amino acids long. Trimming cost V 5 bases and J 12 bases, with 16 bases left between them. CDR3 sequence (DNA): TGTGCCAGCAGTACCACCCTCAGACGGGAACTGTTTTTT. It translates to CASSTTLRRELFF.

This clone occurred once. The rearrangement links TRBV14 to TRBJ1-2; D possibly corresponds to TRBD1 (6 bases). Germline CDR1 reads SGHDN; CDR2 reads FVKESK. V lost 6 bases and J 4 bases, leaving 12 bases between the germline ends. The CDR3 sequence is 13 residues long. CDR3 region: CASRRTGTYGYTF. The CDR3 bases are TGTGCCAGCAGGAGAACAGGGACCTATGGCTACACCTTC. The variable domain in full, with the rest retrieved from reference TRBV14 and TRBJ1-2, is EAGVTQFPSHSVIEKGQTVTLRCDPISGHDNLYWYRRVMGKEIKFLLHFVKESKQDESGMPNNRFLAERTGGTYSTLKVQPAELEDSGVYFCASRRTGTYGYTFGSGTRLTVV.

The V and J genes are TRBV10-1 and TRBJ2-2, with a possible D match to TRBD2 (6 bases). The germline V gene encodes CDR1 WNHNN and CDR2 SYGVQD (reference sequence). V lost 11 bases, J lost 3 bases, and 10 bases lay in between. The CDR3 length is 12 residues. The CDR3 DNA follows: TGCGCCGCAGGAGGGTACACCGGGGAGCTGTTTTTT. Its translation is CAAGGYTGELFF.

This sequence joins TRBV2 and TRBJ1-5, with D possibly matching TRBD1 (6 bases). CDR1 and CDR2 from the germline V gene are SNHLY and FYNNEI. The CDR3 totals 16 residues. Trimming left V 5 bases short and J 1 base short, with 15 bases between. This CDR3 is CASSPETGLSNQPQHF. Here the CDR3 DNA reads TGTGCCAGCAGTCCCGAGACAGGTCTAAGCAATCAGCCCCAGCATTTT.

V and J are TRBV27 and TRBJ1-1; D remains unclear. CDR1 and CDR2 from the germline V gene are MNHEY and SMNVEV (reference sequence). This CDR3 contains 16 residues. With 0 bases removed from V and 2 bases from J, the gap between germline ends came to 13 bases. The CDR3 DNA reads as TGTGCCAGCAGTTTATCGGCAGGAATTTTTAACACTGAAGCTTTCTTT. Translated, it gives CASSLSAGIFNTEAFF.

In its sample, this clone was seen a few times. The chain links TRBV7-2 to TRBJ2-7, with D possibly matching TRBD2 (5 bases). The germline gives CDR1 SGHTA, CDR2 FQGNSA. The CDR3 is 14 residues long. V lost 5 bases, J lost 2 bases, and 13 bases lay in between. CDR3 nucleotides: TGTGCCAGCAGCGCGAATAGCGTGGCCTACGAGCAGTACTTC. Its protein product is CASSANSVAYEQYF.

This chain connects TRBV5-6 to TRBJ2-3, with 8 bases aligning to TRBD2. The trim removed 1 base at V and 3 bases at J, leaving 4 bases unmatched. From germline, CDR1 is SGHDT and CDR2 YYEEEE. The length of the CDR3 is 15 residues. The CDR3 coding sequence is TGTGCCAGCAGCTTGACCGGGAGGGGTACAGATACGCAGTATTTT. Translated: CASSLTGRGTDTQYF. Together with reference TRBV5-6 and TRBJ2-3, the CDR3 gives the full variable domain: DAGVTQSPTHLIKTRGQQVTLRCSPKSGHDTVSWYQQALGQGPQFIFQYYEEEERQRGNFPDRFSGHQFPNYSSELNVNALLLGDSALYLCASSLTGRGTDTQYFGPGTRLTVL.

This clone was recorded once. The genes are TRBV19 and TRBJ1-5; no firm D call. The CDR3 runs 15 residues. Looked up from germline, CDR1 is LNHDA and CDR2 is SQIVND (reference sequence). Deletions cut 5 bases from V and 0 bases from J, with 11 bases between. CDR3 nucleotides: TGTGCCAGTAGTCCCGAGGGTTATAGCAATCAGCCCCAGCATTTT. Translating gives CASSPEGYSNQPQHF.

This clone showed up just a few times. The chain joins TRBV13 to TRBJ2-4; 8 bases match TRBD1. Germline V CDR1 and CDR2: PRHDT, FYEKMQ (reference sequence). This CDR3 contains 14 residues. The J segment lost 7 bases and the V segment lost 5 bases, leaving 7 bases of the junction unmatched. CDR3 amino acids: CASSPRTGMNIQYF. DNA of the CDR3: TGTGCCAGCAGCCCTAGGACAGGGATGAACATTCAGTACTTC.

The chain uses TRBV29-1 and TRBJ1-2; 7 positions match TRBD1. The V and J ends lost 4 bases and 6 bases, in that order; junction bases with no gene match: 2. CDR1 and CDR2 (germline): SQVTM, ANQGSEA. The CDR3 consists of 11 residues. The CDR3 nucleotides read TGCAGCGTTGGACAGGGCGATGGCTACACCTTC. This encodes CSVGQGDGYTF.

The chain links TRBV4-1 to TRBJ1-1, with D maybe TRBD1 (5 bases). V lost 4 bases and J lost 2, with 11 bases in between. This CDR3 contains 14 residues. Germline CDR1 is MGHRA and CDR2 is YSYEKL. CDR3 nucleotide sequence: TGCGCCAGCAGCCCGATGACAGTCAACACTGAAGCTTTCTTT. Translation gives CASSPMTVNTEAFF.

The chain couples TRBV2 to TRBJ2-7; TRBD1 agrees at 9 bases. Germline CDR1 is SNHLY and CDR2 is FYNNEI. With 6 bases clipped from V and 6 bases from J, the junction kept 6 bases outside the gene matches. This CDR3 is built from 13 residues. CDR3 loop: CASRTGTGFEQYF. DNA of the CDR3: TGTGCCAGCAGAACCGGGACAGGGTTCGAGCAGTACTTC.

This clone was detected only once. The CDR3 region is CASSHQGRRDNEQFF. CDR3 nucleotide sequence: TGTGCCAGCAGTCATCAGGGACGGAGGGACAATGAGCAGTTCTTC. V usage is TRBV11-2 and J usage is TRBJ2-1; weak D call: TRBD2 (6 bases). Between the trimmed V and J ends, which lost 6 bases and 5 bases, there was a span of 17 bases. Germline loops: CDR1 SGHAT, CDR2 FQNNGV. This CDR3 region has 15 residues.

The chain recombines TRBV10-2 with TRBJ1-2; D is perhaps TRBD1 (6 bases). Germline loops: CDR1 WSHSY, CDR2 SAAADI. Deletions cut 3 bases from V and 4 bases from J, with 9 bases between. This CDR3 is 13 amino acids long. Here the CDR3 DNA reads TGCGCCAGCAGTGATGACAGGATCTATGGCTACACCTTC. Encoded protein: CASSDDRIYGYTF.